This TCR beta chain was captured by sequencing in a study of T cell changes during pregnancy in multiple sclerosis. The repertoire was sequenced with immunoSEQ multiplex PCR; TCRdb's copy has only in-frame clones and lacks some. The sample has tens of thousands of clones, roughly 92% seen once; the top ten hold approximately 1.2%. V lost 0 bases, J lost 2 bases, and 5 bases stayed unmatched. Germline V lookup: CDR1 MNHEY, CDR2 SVGAGI. This CDR3 has 16 residues. The J gene is TRBJ2-7, the V gene TRBV6-5, with 9 bases aligning to TRBD2. The sequenced material came from peripheral blood. This sequence was found in a female donor with multiple sclerosis, enrolled in a pregnancy study. CDR3 residues: CASSYSMAGGAYEQYF. For the CDR3, the DNA is TGTGCCAGCAGTTACTCGATGGCGGGAGGGGCCTACGAGCAGTACTTC.